This TCR beta chain came from a study of T cell responses to AZD1222 COVID-19 vaccine. Libraries were prepared by immunoSEQ multiplex PCR; TCRdb keeps only in-frame clonotypes and omits some of them. The sample consists of 130,000 to 150,000 clones, just over 85% of them appearing once. In this sample, this clone turned up a few times. The receptor was isolated from an adult who received the AZD1222 COVID-19 vaccine. Sequencing used peripheral blood, obtained 28 days after the second AZD1222 dose.

The CDR3 DNA is TGTGCCAGCAGCCAAGATTCCCCGGACGGCGCGAACACCGGGGAGCTGTTTTTT. This gives the protein CASSQDSPDGANTGELFF. V gene TRBV4-2 combines with J gene TRBJ2-2; D not certain. V shed 0 bases and J shed 0 bases, with 14 bases lying between them. The CDR3 is 18 amino acids. Looked up from germline, CDR1 is LGHNA and CDR2 is YNFKEQ.